This TCR beta chain came from a study of blood T cells in healthy people across ages. Study-wide results and caveats: Naive T cell percentage strongly correlated with TCR beta diversity.

For the second PCR, which ran for roughly 7 to 11 cycles, a sample-barcoded 5' primer and a J-beta primer mix were used. Each CDR3 protein is one row after TCRdb ran MiXCR on the 5' RACE reads. The table has 1,500,000 or so distinct CDR3 sequences, 59% seen once; the top ten hold over 6.5%. Donors gave 8 to 10 milliliters of peripheral blood apiece. Researchers report isolating at least 7 million PBMCs per sample. Extracted total RNA amounted to at least 5.5 micrograms for each sample. Regarding this clonotype: What it binds is unknown.

V was trimmed by 3 bases and J by 5 bases, leaving 13 bases between them. The CDR3 length is 14 residues. From germline, CDR1 is LGHDT and CDR2 YNNKEL (reference sequence). The sequence derives from a man aged 18 to 35 in good health. The sequenced material came from blood. The chain has TRBV3-1 and TRBJ1-1; D is unresolved. The CDR3 sequence is CASSQTNWGTEAFF. The CDR3 DNA sequence: TGTGCCAGCAGCCAGACAAATTGGGGAACTGAAGCTTTCTTT. Full variable domain (missing parts from reference TRBV3-1 and TRBJ1-1): DTAVSQTPKYLVTQMGNDKSIKCEQNLGHDTMYWYKQDSKKFLKIMFSYNNKELIINETVPNRFSPKSPDKAHLNLHINSLELGDSAVYFCASSQTNWGTEAFFGQGTRLTVV.